Presented here are 24 T cell receptor beta chains from one specimen sequenced in a study of CD8 T cells in ankylosing spondylitis. Study-wide findings and caveats: Typical of ankylosing spondylitis blood, it appeared, was a TCR beta motif of under 10 highly homologous variants.

Using its own MiXCR run on the 5' RACE reads, TCRdb lists one record per CDR3 protein. Here the sample spans under 950,000 distinct CDR3 sequences, over 15% being singletons. Their cognate antigens are unknown. Sequenced input: blood, either unsorted or a sorted T cell fraction (not recorded which). The receptor source for this set is a male donor with ankylosing spondylitis.

The CDR3, as DNA: TGCAGTGCTAGAGCAATCCGGACAGGGGGCAACACCGGGGAGCTGTTTTTT. Residues: CSARAIRTGGNTGELFF. The chain has TRBV20-1 and TRBJ2-2, with 11 bases fitting TRBD1. The CDR3 length is 17 residues. CDR1 DFQATT and CDR2 SNEGSKA come from the germline V gene (reference sequence). J lost 2 bases, V lost 1 base, and 6 bases had no gene match.

This clonotype has just a few counts. The V gene is TRBV5-6, the J gene TRBJ1-1; D is unresolved. The CDR3 length is 12 residues. V dropped 0 bases and J dropped 11 bases, with 11 bases sitting between them. Germline assignment: CDR1 SGHDT and CDR2 YYEEEE. CDR3 in amino acids: CASSLGSRPAFF. In nucleotides, the CDR3 is TGTGCCAGCAGCTTGGGGAGCAGGCCGGCTTTCTTT.

The table lists this clonotype with a few counts. The genes are TRBV7-9 and TRBJ2-2, with TRBD1 matching over 7 bases. The germline gives CDR1 SEHNR, CDR2 FQNEAQ (reference sequence). Losses at the gene ends were 4 bases for V and 2 bases for J; bases not matched to a gene: 10. This CDR3 is 17 amino acids long. The CDR3 region is CASSSYYRGSNTGELFF. The CDR3 bases are TGTGCCAGCAGCTCATACTACAGGGGTTCTAACACCGGGGAGCTGTTTTTT.

A few counts support this clonotype. The chain couples TRBV28 to TRBJ1-5, with 7 bases lining up with TRBD1. Germline trimming cut 3 bases from V and 6 bases from J; bases unmatched to any gene: 8. CDR1 is MDHEN and CDR2 is SYDVKM in the germline V gene. CDR3 length: 15 residues. CDR3 sequence: CASSFFDRARQPQHF. CDR3 DNA: TGTGCCAGCAGTTTTTTCGACAGGGCGCGTCAGCCCCAGCATTTT.

In this sample, this clonotype turned up many times. The gene calls are TRBV20-1 and TRBJ2-1; 10 positions match TRBD1. The CDR3 is made up of 14 amino acids. J lost 10 bases, V lost 0 bases, and 6 bases had no gene match. CDR1 is DFQATT and CDR2 is SNEGSKA in the germline V gene (reference sequence). The CDR3: CSARDPTGGYEQFF. CDR3 bases: TGCAGTGCTAGAGACCCGACAGGGGGCTACGAGCAGTTCTTC.

This clonotype turned up a few times. The rearrangement joins TRBV11-3 to TRBJ2-1, with 9 bases lining up with TRBD1. The CDR3 runs 15 residues. Germline values: CDR1 SGHNT, CDR2 YENEEA. The V segment lost 5 bases and the J segment 2 bases; nucleotides outside the gene matches: 4. This CDR3 is CASSPRDRAYNEQFF. Here the CDR3 DNA reads TGTGCCAGCAGCCCCCGGGACAGGGCCTACAATGAGCAGTTCTTC.

The chain joins TRBV7-9 to TRBJ1-2; 10 bases line up with TRBD1. This CDR3 region has 16 residues. CDR1 and CDR2 (germline): SEHNR, FQNEAQ (reference sequence). Trimming removed 5 bases from V and 6 bases from J; junction bases left unmatched: 12. In nucleotides, the CDR3 is TGTGCCAGCAGCCCCACGGGACAGGGGAGAGTAGATGGCTACACCTTC. Protein sequence: CASSPTGQGRVDGYTF.

The chain has TRBV13 and TRBJ2-3; possible D gene TRBD1, 6 bases. Deletions cut 2 bases from V and 6 bases from J, with 21 bases between. CDR3 size: 17 residues. The germline gives CDR1 PRHDT, CDR2 FYEKMQ (reference sequence). The CDR3 DNA is TGTGCCAGCAGCTTATATAGGAGCCCAAACAGGGCTGATACGCAGTATTTT. It yields the protein CASSLYRSPNRADTQYF.

V usage is TRBV6-1 and J usage is TRBJ1-5, with 7 nucleotides matching TRBD1. Germline values: CDR1 MNHNS, CDR2 SASEGT. The CDR3 has 17 residues. V shed 6 bases, J shed 0 bases, and the junction held 11 bases outside the gene matches. The CDR3 protein is CASSPTGLLYSNQPQHF. CDR3 DNA sequence: TGTGCCAGCAGCCCGACAGGGCTACTGTATAGCAATCAGCCCCAGCATTTT.

V is TRBV20-1 and J is TRBJ2-2, with 9 bases matching TRBD1. CDR1 and CDR2 (germline): DFQATT, SNEGSKA (reference sequence). The CDR3 loop spans 13 amino acids. Trimming cost V 6 bases and J 4 bases; bases outside gene matches: 3. The CDR3: CSAGTGTTGELFF. The DNA for the CDR3 is TGCAGTGCAGGGACAGGGACCACCGGGGAGCTGTTTTTT.

Ten or more counts support this clonotype. The chain recombines TRBV12-3 or TRBV12-4 with TRBJ2-7, with D unclear. The CDR3 totals 12 residues. The V gene lost 2 bases and the J gene lost 5 bases, with 7 bases spanning the gap. This CDR3 is CASSLWGHEQYF. The CDR3 coding sequence is TGTGCCAGCAGTTTATGGGGTCACGAGCAGTACTTC.

V is TRBV12-3 or TRBV12-4 and J is TRBJ1-2; D unclear. V shed 5 bases and J shed 5 bases, with 12 bases lying between them. The CDR3 has 13 amino acids. The CDR3: CASSQSATYGYTF. The DNA for the CDR3 is TGTGCCAGCAGTCAGTCAGCAACTTATGGCTACACCTTC.

This chain connects TRBV29-1 to TRBJ2-5; TRBD2 aligns across 9 bases. The V gene end was trimmed by 7 bases and the J gene end by 2 bases; junction bases not matched to a gene: 5. The CDR3 totals 13 residues. CDR1 and CDR2 (germline): SQVTM, ANQGSEA. DNA for the CDR3: TGCAGCGCTAGCGGGGATTCTCAAGAGACCCAGTACTTC. It yields the protein CSASGDSQETQYF. The entire variable domain, with the rest obtained from reference TRBV29-1 and TRBJ2-5, is as follows: SAVISQKPSRDICQRGTSLTIQCQVDSQVTMMFWYRQQPGQSLTLIATANQGSEATYESGFVIDKFPISRPNLTFSTLTVSNMSPEDSSIYLCSASGDSQETQYFGPGTRLLVL.

The rearrangement joins TRBV12-3 or TRBV12-4 to TRBJ2-2; D is possibly TRBD2 (7 bases). The CDR3 totals 15 residues. V was shortened by 6 bases and J by 2 bases, with 13 bases between the two germline ends. The CDR3: CASRSGGANTGELFF. For the CDR3, the DNA is TGTGCCAGCAGATCTGGGGGGGCTAACACCGGGGAGCTGTTTTTT.

The chain combines TRBV29-1 with TRBJ2-1; 10 bases match TRBD2. CDR1 and CDR2 from the germline V gene are SQVTM and ANQGSEA. The V segment lost 5 bases and the J segment 10 bases; nucleotides outside the gene matches: 20. The CDR3 covers 17 residues. The CDR3 protein is CSVISFPSGGTPREQFF. CDR3 DNA sequence: TGCAGCGTTATATCCTTCCCTAGCGGGGGTACCCCCCGGGAGCAGTTCTTC.

The table lists this clonotype with a few counts. This chain connects TRBV27 to TRBJ2-1; D is unclear. V lost 2 bases to trimming and J lost 3 bases, with 8 bases between them. The CDR3 totals 14 residues. Germline CDR1 MNHEY, CDR2 SMNVEV (reference sequence). The CDR3 sequence is CASSLEAYYNEQFF. The DNA for the CDR3 is TGTGCCAGCAGTTTAGAGGCCTACTACAATGAGCAGTTCTTC.

V gene TRBV29-1 combines with J gene TRBJ2-3; no definite D call. The V end was cut by 1 base, the J end by 2 bases, with 7 bases between. CDR3 length: 13 amino acids. Germline CDR1 and CDR2: SQVTM and ANQGSEA. The chain's CDR3 is CSVEGGNTDTQYF. The CDR3 nucleotides are TGCAGCGTTGAAGGGGGTAACACAGATACGCAGTATTTT.

V and J are TRBV9 and TRBJ1-6; D not resolved. This CDR3 contains 13 residues. The germline gives CDR1 SGDLS, CDR2 YYNGEE. Trimming removed 1 base from V and 10 bases from J, with 9 bases in between. The CDR3 protein is CASSVNPVSPLHF. CDR3 nucleotide sequence: TGTGCCAGCAGCGTAAATCCGGTGTCACCCCTCCACTTT.

The V gene is TRBV2, the J gene TRBJ2-5; 10 bases line up with TRBD2. The CDR3 has 14 amino acids. The V gene's germline CDR1 is SNHLY and CDR2 FYNNEI. V dropped 6 bases and J dropped 5; count of bases not matched to a gene: 6. CDR3 nucleotides: TGTGCCAGCAGGGCTAGCGGGAGTTGGGAGACCCAGTACTTC. Translated, it gives CASRASGSWETQYF. Combining the CDR3 with reference TRBV2 and TRBJ2-5 gives the whole variable domain EPEVTQTPSHQVTQMGQEVILRCVPISNHLYFYWYRQILGQKVEFLVSFYNNEISEKSEIFDDQFSVERPDGSNFTLKIRSTKLEDSAMYFCASRASGSWETQYFGPGTRLLVL.

The genes are TRBV19 and TRBJ2-2, with D unresolved. Germline CDR1 LNHDA, CDR2 SQIVND (reference sequence). V was clipped by 0 bases and J by 7 bases, with 6 bases between them. This CDR3 has 13 residues. In DNA, the CDR3 is TGTGCCAGTAGTATAGATGGTGGCGGGGAGCTGTTTTTT. Translating gives CASSIDGGGELFF.

The chain recombines TRBV5-8 with TRBJ1-3; D possibly corresponds to TRBD1 (6 bases). The germline V and J ends were trimmed by 3 bases and 0 bases, with 10 bases remaining between them. This CDR3 spans 15 amino acids. Germline CDR1 is SGHTS and CDR2 is YDEGEE. CDR3 sequence reads: CASSWGDISGNTIYF. The DNA for the CDR3 is TGTGCCAGCAGCTGGGGGGACATCTCTGGAAACACCATATATTTT.

The chain recombines TRBV7-2 with TRBJ2-7, with 9 bases aligning to TRBD2. V trimming: 1 base; J trimming: 6 bases; junction bases outside the gene matches: 4. Germline CDR1 and CDR2: SGHTA and FQGNSA. The CDR3 length is 14 residues. The CDR3 region has the DNA TGTGCCAGCAGCTTAGTGACTAGCGGTAGCGAGCAGTACTTC. Amino acids: CASSLVTSGSEQYF.

J is TRBJ1-5 and V is TRBV12-3 or TRBV12-4; D remains ambiguous. The CDR3 sequence is 12 residues long. Trimming took 3 bases from V and 11 from J, leaving 11 bases between them. DNA of the CDR3: TGTGCCAGCAGTTTTCGGGCTGGGACCCAGCATTTT. Amino acids: CASSFRAGTQHF.

About this clonotype: This CDR3 is missing its conserved last phenylalanine or tryptophan, likely due to a read error. The J gene is TRBJ1-3, the V gene TRBV18; possibly TRBD1 for D (5 bases). The CDR3 length is 16 residues. With 5 bases removed from V and 1 base from J, the gap between germline ends came to 15 bases. Per germline, CDR1 KGHSH and CDR2 LQKENI. Here the CDR3 reads CASSSEGSGSGNTIYV. CDR3 nucleotide sequence: TGTGCCAGCTCATCGGAGGGGAGTGGGTCTGGAAACACCATATATGTT.